Described below is a single T cell receptor beta chain sequence and its context. Its antigen is currently unknown. The entry originates in a study of T cells in narcolepsy. For the study at large: Enrolled donors included narcolepsy type 1 or type 2 patients and healthy controls. Study-level results: Reportedly, autoreactive clonotypes were serially detected in patients' blood but not controls'.

Measured with immunoSEQ multiplex PCR; TCRdb has only the in-frame clones, and not every one. Seen here are tens of thousands of clones, around 74% observed once, and the top ten hold roughly 6.6%. The CDR3 sequence is 15 residues long. CDR1 is SEHNR and CDR2 is FQNEAQ in the germline V gene (reference sequence). J lost 10 bases, V lost 6 bases, and 15 bases had no gene match. Sequenced material: memory (CD45RA-) CD4+ T cells from blood. The TCR originated in a human donor in good health. The chain joins TRBV7-9 to TRBJ2-1, with 7 positions matching TRBD2. The CDR3 region is CASSPSREVPPEQFF. In DNA form, the CDR3 reads TGTGCCAGCAGTCCGAGTCGGGAGGTCCCTCCAGAGCAGTTCTTC. Supplemented by reference TRBV7-9 and TRBJ2-1, the full variable domain reads DTGVSQNPRHKITKRGQNVTFRCDPISEHNRLYWYRQTLGQGPEFLTYFQNEAQLEKSRLLSDRFSAERPKGSFSTLEIQRTEQGDSAMYLCASSPSREVPPEQFFGPGTRLTVL.